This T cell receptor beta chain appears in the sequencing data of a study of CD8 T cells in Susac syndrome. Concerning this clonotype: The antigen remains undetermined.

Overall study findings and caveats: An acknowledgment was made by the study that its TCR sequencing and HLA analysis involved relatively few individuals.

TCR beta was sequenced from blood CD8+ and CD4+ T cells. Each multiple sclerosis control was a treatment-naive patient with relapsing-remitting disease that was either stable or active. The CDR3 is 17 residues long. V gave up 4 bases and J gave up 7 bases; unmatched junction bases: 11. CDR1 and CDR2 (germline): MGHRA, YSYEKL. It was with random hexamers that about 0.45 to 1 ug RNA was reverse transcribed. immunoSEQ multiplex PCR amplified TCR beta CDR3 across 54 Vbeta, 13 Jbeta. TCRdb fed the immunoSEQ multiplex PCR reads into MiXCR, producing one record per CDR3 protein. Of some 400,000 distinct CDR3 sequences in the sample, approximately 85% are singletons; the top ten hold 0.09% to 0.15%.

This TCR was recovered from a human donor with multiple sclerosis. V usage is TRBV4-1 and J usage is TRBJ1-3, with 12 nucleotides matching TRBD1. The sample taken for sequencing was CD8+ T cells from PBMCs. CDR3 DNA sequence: TGCGCCAGCAGCCTCCTCCCACCGGGACAGGGGGCTAACACCATATATTTT. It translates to CASSLLPPGQGANTIYF.